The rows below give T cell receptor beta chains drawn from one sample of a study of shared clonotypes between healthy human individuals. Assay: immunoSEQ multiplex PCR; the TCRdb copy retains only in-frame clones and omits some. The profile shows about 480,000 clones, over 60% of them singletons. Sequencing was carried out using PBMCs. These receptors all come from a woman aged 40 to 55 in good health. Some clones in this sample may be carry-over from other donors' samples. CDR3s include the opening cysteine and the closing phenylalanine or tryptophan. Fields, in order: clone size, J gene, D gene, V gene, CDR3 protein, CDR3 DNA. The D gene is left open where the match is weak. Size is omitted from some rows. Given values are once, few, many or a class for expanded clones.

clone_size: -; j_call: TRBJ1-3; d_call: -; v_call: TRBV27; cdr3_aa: CASSLNRGNTIYF; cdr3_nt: TGTGCCAGCAGTTTAAACAGAGGAAACACCATATATTTT
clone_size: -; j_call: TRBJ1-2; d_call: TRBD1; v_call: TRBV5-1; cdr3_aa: CASSPGTGDYGYTF; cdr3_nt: TGCGCCAGCAGCCCCGGGACAGGGGACTATGGCTACACCTTC
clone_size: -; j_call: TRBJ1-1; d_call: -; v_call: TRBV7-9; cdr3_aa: CASSLRGGADTEAFF; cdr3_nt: TGTGCCAGCAGCTTACGGGGGGGCGCGGACACTGAAGCTTTCTTT
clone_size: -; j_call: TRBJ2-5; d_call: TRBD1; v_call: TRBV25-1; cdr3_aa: CASSAGDRSRETQYF; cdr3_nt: TGTGCCAGCAGTGCCGGGGACAGGTCTCGGGAGACCCAGTACTTC
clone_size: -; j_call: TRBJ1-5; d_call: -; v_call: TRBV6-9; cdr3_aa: CAWGRLYSNQPQHF; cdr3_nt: TGTGCCTGGGGCAGGCTCTATAGCAATCAGCCCCAGCATTTT
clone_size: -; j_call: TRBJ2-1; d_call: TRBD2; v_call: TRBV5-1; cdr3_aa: CASSHSGTSDGIEQFF; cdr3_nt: TGCGCCAGCAGCCACTCCGGGACTAGCGACGGTATTGAGCAGTTCTTC
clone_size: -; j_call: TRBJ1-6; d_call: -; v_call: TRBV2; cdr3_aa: CASRGAPDSPLHF; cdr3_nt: TGTGCCAGCAGAGGGGCCCCGGATTCACCCCTCCACTTT
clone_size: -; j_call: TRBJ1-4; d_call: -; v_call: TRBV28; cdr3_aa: CASSLRGEQLFF; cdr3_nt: TGTGCCAGCAGTTTAAGGGGGGAGCAACTGTTTTTT
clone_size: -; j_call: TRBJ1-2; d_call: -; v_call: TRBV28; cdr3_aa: CASSSLTNYGYTF; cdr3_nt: TGTGCCAGCAGTAGCCTTACTAACTATGGCTACACCTTC
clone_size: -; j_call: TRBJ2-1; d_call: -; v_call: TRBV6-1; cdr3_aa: CASSSPSSSYNEQFF; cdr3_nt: TGTGCCAGCAGTAGCCCATCCAGCTCCTACAATGAGCAGTTCTTC
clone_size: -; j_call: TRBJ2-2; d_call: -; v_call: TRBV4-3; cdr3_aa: CASSQPPAPTTGELFF; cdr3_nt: TGCGCCAGCAGCCAGCCCCCCGCGCCCACGACCGGGGAGCTGTTTTTT
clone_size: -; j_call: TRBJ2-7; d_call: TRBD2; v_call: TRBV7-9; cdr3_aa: CASSPITGGAYEQYF; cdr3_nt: TGTGCCAGCAGCCCCATAACGGGGGGGGCCTACGAGCAGTACTTC
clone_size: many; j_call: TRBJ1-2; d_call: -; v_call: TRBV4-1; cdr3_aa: CASSREPQGFGYTF; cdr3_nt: TGCGCCAGCAGCCGGGAGCCACAGGGTTTTGGCTACACCTTC
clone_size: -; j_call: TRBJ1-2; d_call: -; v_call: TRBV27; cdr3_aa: CASSSDVGAGGYTF; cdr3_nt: TGTGCCAGCAGTTCCGACGTCGGGGCAGGTGGCTACACCTTC
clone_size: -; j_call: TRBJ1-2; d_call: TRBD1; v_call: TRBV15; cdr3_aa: CATSRGSAGTGGTLGYTF; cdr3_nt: TGTGCCACCAGCAGGGGGTCTGCCGGGACAGGGGGTACTTTGGGCTACACCTTC
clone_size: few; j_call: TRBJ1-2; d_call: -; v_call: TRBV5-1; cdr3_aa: CASSLDNYGYTF; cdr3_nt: TGCGCCAGCAGCTTGGACAACTATGGCTACACCTTC
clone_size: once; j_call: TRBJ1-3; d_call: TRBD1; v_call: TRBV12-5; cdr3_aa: CASGLPGQQSSGNTIYF; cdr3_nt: TGTGCTAGTGGTTTGCCGGGACAGCAATCCTCTGGAAACACCATATATTTT
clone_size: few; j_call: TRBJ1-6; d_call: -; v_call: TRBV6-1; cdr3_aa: CASSEPQESPLHF; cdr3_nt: TGTGCCAGCAGTGAACCACAGGAATCACCCCTCCACTTT
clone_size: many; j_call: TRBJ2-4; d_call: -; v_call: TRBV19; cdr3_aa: CASSIMGIQYF; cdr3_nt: TGTGCCAGTAGTATCATGGGCATTCAGTACTTC
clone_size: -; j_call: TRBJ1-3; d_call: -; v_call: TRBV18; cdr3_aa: CASSPTNSGNTIYF; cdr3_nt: TGTGCCAGCTCACCTACAAACTCTGGAAACACCATATATTTT
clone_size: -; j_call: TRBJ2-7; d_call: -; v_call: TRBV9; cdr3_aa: CASSVTSDRVGEQYF; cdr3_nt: TGTGCCAGCAGCGTAACGTCGGACAGAGTGGGCGAGCAGTACTTC
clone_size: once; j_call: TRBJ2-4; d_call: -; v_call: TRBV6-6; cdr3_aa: CASSASKNIQYF; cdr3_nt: TGTGCCAGCAGTGCGTCCAAAAACATTCAGTACTTC
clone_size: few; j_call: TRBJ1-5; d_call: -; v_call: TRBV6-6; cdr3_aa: CASSRDGSNQPQHF; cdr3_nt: TGTGCCAGCAGCAGGGACGGCAGCAATCAGCCCCAGCATTTT
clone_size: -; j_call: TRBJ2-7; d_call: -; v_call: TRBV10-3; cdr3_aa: CAISMTDLDEQYF; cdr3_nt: TGTGCCATCTCTATGACTGACCTCGATGAGCAGTACTTC
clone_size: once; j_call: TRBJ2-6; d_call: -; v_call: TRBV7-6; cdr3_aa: CASSLTRVPGANVLTF; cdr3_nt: TGTGCCAGCAGCTTAACCAGGGTTCCTGGGGCCAACGTCCTGACTTTC
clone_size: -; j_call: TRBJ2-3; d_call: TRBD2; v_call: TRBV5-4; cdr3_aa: CASSLFGRGTDTQYF; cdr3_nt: TGTGCCAGCAGCTTATTCGGGAGGGGCACAGATACGCAGTATTTT
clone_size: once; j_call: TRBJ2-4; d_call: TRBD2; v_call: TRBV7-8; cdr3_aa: CASSFRGAGGRGDIQYF; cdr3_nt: TGTGCCAGCAGCTTTCGGGGAGCGGGAGGGCGGGGAGACATTCAGTACTTC
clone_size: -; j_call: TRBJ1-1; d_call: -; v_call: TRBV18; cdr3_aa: CASSPTKGNTEAFF; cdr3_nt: TGTGCCAGCTCACCAACGAAGGGGAACACTGAAGCTTTCTTT
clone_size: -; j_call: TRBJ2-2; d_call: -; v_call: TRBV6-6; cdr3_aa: CASSFHSSEAGELFF; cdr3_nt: TGTGCCAGCAGTTTTCATTCTAGCGAGGCCGGGGAGCTGTTTTTT
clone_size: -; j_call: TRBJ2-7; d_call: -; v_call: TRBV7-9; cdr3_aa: CASSPPGNSYEQYF; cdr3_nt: TGTGCCAGCAGCCCCCCGGGCAACTCCTACGAGCAGTACTTC
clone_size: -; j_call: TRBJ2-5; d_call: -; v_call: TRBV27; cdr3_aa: CASSSSYQETQYF; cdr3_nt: -
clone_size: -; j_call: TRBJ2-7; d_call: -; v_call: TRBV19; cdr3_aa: CASSIGANSYEQYF; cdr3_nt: TGTGCCAGTAGTATAGGGGCCAACTCCTACGAGCAGTACTTC
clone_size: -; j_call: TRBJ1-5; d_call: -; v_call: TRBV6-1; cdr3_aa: CASSQQWGSNQPQHF; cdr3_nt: TGTGCCAGCAGCCAGCAATGGGGGAGCAATCAGCCCCAGCATTTT
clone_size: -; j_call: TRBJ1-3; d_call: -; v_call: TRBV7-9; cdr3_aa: CASTPQVGLGNTIYF; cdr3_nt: TGTGCCAGCACCCCCCAGGTGGGGCTAGGAAACACCATATATTTT
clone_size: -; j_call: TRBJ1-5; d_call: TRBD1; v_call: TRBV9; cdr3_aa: CASSVGTGSNQPQHF; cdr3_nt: TGTGCCAGCAGCGTCGGGACAGGTAGCAATCAGCCCCAGCATTTT
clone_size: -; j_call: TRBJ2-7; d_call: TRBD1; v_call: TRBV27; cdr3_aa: CASSIRDRGDEQYF; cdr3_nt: TGTGCCAGCAGTATCCGGGACAGGGGGGACGAGCAGTACTTC
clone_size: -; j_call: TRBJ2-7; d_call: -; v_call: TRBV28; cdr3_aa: CASSETGGNYEQYF; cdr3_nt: TGTGCCAGCAGCGAGACAGGCGGAAACTACGAGCAGTACTTC
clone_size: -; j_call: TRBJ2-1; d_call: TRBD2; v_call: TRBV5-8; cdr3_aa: CASSLVLALGGRAYNEQFF; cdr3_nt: TGTGCCAGCAGCTTGGTCCTTGCGTTGGGCGGGAGAGCCTACAATGAGCAGTTCTTC
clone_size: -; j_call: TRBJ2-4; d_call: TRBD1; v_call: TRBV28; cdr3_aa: CASRGQGASIQYF; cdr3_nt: TGTGCCAGCAGAGGACAGGGCGCTTCCATTCAGTACTTC
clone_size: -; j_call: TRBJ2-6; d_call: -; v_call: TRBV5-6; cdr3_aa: CASSYWGAGANVLTF; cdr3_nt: TGTGCCAGCAGCTATTGGGGTGCTGGGGCCAACGTCCTGACTTTC
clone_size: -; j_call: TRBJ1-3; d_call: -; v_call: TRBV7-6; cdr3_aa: CASSLGVAGNTIYF; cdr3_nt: TGTGCCAGCAGCTTAGGAGTCGCTGGAAACACCATATATTTT